The 24 T cell receptor beta chains in this list originate from one sample, sequenced in a study of blood T cell repertoires in COVID-19 (TCRdb year 2020). The protocol used for the library was the immunoSEQ multiplex PCR assay. Here the immuneACCESS table is served through TCRdb, limited to in-frame sequences with V and J called. Missing clones are a known gap in these copies; in checked studies unresolved V genes cover under half, and the rest lacks a known reason. For this sample there are roughly 46,000 clones; 84% appear just once. The ten biggest clones cover approximately 8.8% of the sample. The sample was peripheral blood. The source of these receptors is a man in his 60s with acute or convalescent COVID-19.

J is TRBJ1-2 and V is TRBV10-2; tentatively, D is TRBD1 (5 bases). The V end was cut by 2 bases, the J end by 4 bases, with 8 bases between. Germline assignment: CDR1 WSHSY and CDR2 SAAADI. CDR3 length: 13 residues. This CDR3 is CASSELGAYGYTF. CDR3 nucleotides: TGCGCCAGCAGTGAGCTAGGGGCCTATGGCTACACCTTC.

The chain recombines TRBV15 with TRBJ1-1; 9 nucleotides line up with TRBD1. CDR1 and CDR2 from the germline V gene are LNHNV and YYDKDF (reference sequence). CDR3 size: 15 residues. Trimming at V came to 1 base and at J to 5 bases, leaving 5 bases not matched to a gene. The CDR3 here is CATSRGRDRATEAFF. The CDR3 DNA sequence: TGTGCCACCAGCAGAGGTCGGGACAGGGCTACTGAAGCTTTCTTT.

The chain carries TRBV9 and TRBJ1-5; 10 bases are a match to TRBD1. The ends lost 4 bases at V and 6 bases at J; junction bases unmatched: 7. This CDR3 contains 15 residues. Germline assignment: CDR1 SGDLS and CDR2 YYNGEE. The CDR3 protein is CASSPGQGGGQPQHF. The CDR3 region has the DNA TGTGCCAGCAGCCCCGGACAGGGGGGCGGTCAGCCCCAGCATTTT.

This chain connects TRBV10-3 to TRBJ2-7, with unresolved D. This CDR3 has 13 amino acids. Germline V lookup: CDR1 ENHRY, CDR2 SYGVKD. The V and J ends lost 2 bases and 1 base respectively, with 6 bases between them. The CDR3 coding sequence is TGTGCCATCAGTGAGCCAGGTTCCTACGAGCAGTACTTC. Amino acids: CAISEPGSYEQYF.

This clone showed up just once. Other DNA sequences in the sample encode the same CDR3. The chain carries TRBV30 and TRBJ1-5, with 7 positions matching TRBD1. V shed 7 bases, J shed 4 bases, and the junction held 4 bases outside the gene matches. The CDR3 has 12 amino acids. Per the germline V gene, CDR1 is GTSNPN and CDR2 is SVGIG (reference sequence). The CDR3 nucleotides are TGTGCCTCCGGGACAGAGAATCAGCCCCAGCATTTT. Its translation: CASGTENQPQHF.

The chain employs TRBV4-3 and TRBJ2-1, with 9 bases that match TRBD1. V lost 4 bases, J lost 5 bases, and 6 bases stayed unmatched. CDR3 length: 15 residues. The V gene's germline CDR1 is LGHNA and CDR2 YSLEER. CDR3 region: CASSLRDREDNEQFF. CDR3 nucleotide sequence: TGCGCCAGCAGCCTCCGGGACAGGGAAGACAATGAGCAGTTCTTC.

The rearrangement joins TRBV2 to TRBJ1-2; tentative D call: TRBD1 (5 bases). CDR1 and CDR2 (germline): SNHLY, FYNNEI. Trimming took 7 bases from V and 4 from J, leaving 19 bases between them. The CDR3 extends over 15 amino acids. CDR3 DNA: TGTGCCAGCACCGGCCCTCCCGACAGCCCCTATGGCTACACCTTC. This sequence encodes CASTGPPDSPYGYTF.

The chain's CDR3 is CASSGETRKQFF. The DNA for the CDR3 is TGTGCCAGCAGTGGGGAGACACGAAAGCAGTTCTTC. The chain links TRBV2 to TRBJ2-1; D may be TRBD2 (5 bases). CDR1 SNHLY and CDR2 FYNNEI come from the germline V gene. Trimming stripped 4 bases from V and 11 bases from J, with 12 bases between. This CDR3 is 12 amino acids long.

This chain connects TRBV3-1 (or the pseudogene TRBV3-2) to TRBJ1-1; TRBD1 might be the D (5 bases). Deletions cut 1 base from V and 0 bases from J, with 6 bases between. This CDR3 has 14 residues. The V gene's germline CDR1 is LGHDT and CDR2 YNNKEL (reference sequence). The CDR3 bases are TGTGCCAGCAGCCAAGGACAGATGAACACTGAAGCTTTCTTT. Translating gives CASSQGQMNTEAFF.

The rearrangement joins TRBV7-2 to TRBJ1-5; TRBD1 aligns across 7 bases. Per germline, CDR1 SGHTA and CDR2 FQGNSA. The CDR3 spans 17 residues. Unmatched junction bases numbered 8, after V lost 2 bases and J lost 1 base. CDR3 sequence (DNA): TGTGCCAGCAGCTTACGCCATACAGGGGCCAGCAATCAGCCCCAGCATTTT. Encoded protein: CASSLRHTGASNQPQHF.

V and J are TRBV29-1 and TRBJ1-1; possibly TRBD1 for D (5 bases). V lost 6 bases and J lost 0, with 17 bases in between. Per germline, CDR1 SQVTM and CDR2 ANQGSEA. The CDR3 contains 15 residues. CDR3 protein: CSVETMGGMNTEAFF. The CDR3 DNA reads TGCAGCGTGGAAACTATGGGGGGAATGAACACTGAAGCTTTCTTT.

V gene TRBV3-1 (or the pseudogene TRBV3-2) combines with J gene TRBJ1-4, with 8 nucleotides matching TRBD1. Per germline, CDR1 LGHDT and CDR2 YNNKEL (reference sequence). There are 13 residues in the CDR3. V was pared by 2 bases and J by 12 bases, with 5 bases of the junction left unmatched. This CDR3 is CASSQKTGDQLFF. The CDR3 DNA follows: TGTGCCAGCAGCCAAAAGACAGGGGACCAACTGTTTTTT.

This clone has more than one count but fewer than ten. This rearrangement joins TRBV29-1 to TRBJ2-7; 7 bases line up with TRBD1. Per germline, CDR1 SQVTM and CDR2 ANQGSEA. The CDR3 length is 13 residues. V was pared by 7 bases and J by 5 bases, with 11 bases of the junction left unmatched. In DNA, the CDR3 is TGCAGCGCCTCTTCCGGGACAGAGGACGAGCAGTACTTC. Protein sequence: CSASSGTEDEQYF.

The chain has TRBV4-3 and TRBJ1-3, with TRBD1 matching 8 bases. Unmatched junction bases numbered 5, after V lost 0 bases and J lost 4 bases. CDR1 is LGHNA, CDR2 YSLEER, per germline. This CDR3 has 16 residues. The CDR3 DNA reads as TGCGCCAGCAGCCAAGATCGGACAGGGACGGGAAACACCATATATTTT. Protein product: CASSQDRTGTGNTIYF.

The chain uses TRBV5-1 and TRBJ1-2; D remains ambiguous. The CDR3 has 17 amino acids. The V and J ends lost 0 bases and 0 bases respectively, with 15 bases between them. Germline CDR1 and CDR2: SGHRS and YFSETQ. CDR3 nucleotides: TGCGCCAGCAGCTTGGCACTTTTTATTGAGGCTAACTATGGCTACACCTTC. Translated, it gives CASSLALFIEANYGYTF.

This CDR3 is CASSLTSPQNSPLHF. DNA for the CDR3: TGTGCCAGCAGCTTAACCTCCCCGCAGAATTCACCCCTCCACTTT. V usage is TRBV7-9 and J usage is TRBJ1-6; no reliable D call. Trimming removed 2 bases at V and 7 bases at J, with 12 bases between. This CDR3 region has 15 residues. Germline V gene lookup returns CDR1 SEHNR and CDR2 FQNEAQ (reference sequence).

This chain connects TRBV6-1 to TRBJ1-6, with D possibly matching TRBD1 (5 bases). The CDR3 has 16 amino acids. The V end lost 3 bases, the J end lost 1 base, and 10 bases lay between the germline ends. The germline V gene encodes CDR1 MNHNS and CDR2 SASEGT. CDR3 in amino acids: CASSDRVRSYNSPLHF. CDR3 nucleotide sequence: TGTGCCAGCAGTGACAGGGTTCGATCCTATAATTCACCCCTCCACTTT.

This chain uses TRBV19 with TRBJ1-5; 9 nucleotides agree with TRBD1. Trimming cost V 4 bases and J 2 bases; bases outside gene matches: 6. This CDR3 spans 16 amino acids. CDR1 and CDR2 from the germline V gene are LNHDA and SQIVND (reference sequence). DNA for the CDR3: TGTGCCAGTAGTACAGACAGGGGGATGGGCAATCAGCCCCAGCATTTT. The encoded protein is CASSTDRGMGNQPQHF.

This rearrangement joins TRBV20-1 to TRBJ1-1; weak D call: TRBD1 (6 bases). Germline-derived CDR1 and CDR2 are DFQATT and SNEGSKA (reference sequence). The length of the CDR3 is 11 residues. Trimming left V 2 bases short and J 8 bases short, with 9 bases between. CDR3 in DNA: TGCAGTGCTAGACAGGACAGCGAAGCTTTCTTT. Protein sequence: CSARQDSEAFF.

The chain is built from TRBV27 and TRBJ1-2; no definite D call. Germline values: CDR1 MNHEY, CDR2 SMNVEV (reference sequence). The V and J ends lost 3 bases and 4 bases respectively, with 12 bases between them. CDR3 size: 14 residues. CDR3 residues: CASSFRGISYGYTF. DNA of the CDR3: TGTGCCAGCAGTTTCCGGGGAATTAGCTATGGCTACACCTTC.

The rearrangement uses TRBV5-6 and TRBJ2-3, with 12 positions matching TRBD2. Germline V gene data show CDR1 as SGHDT and CDR2 as YYEEEE. The V gene end was trimmed by 3 bases and the J gene end by 9 bases; junction bases not matched to a gene: 5. CDR3 length equals 14 residues. CDR3 amino acids: CASSSSGGARTQYF. The CDR3, as DNA: TGTGCCAGCAGCTCTAGCGGGGGGGCACGGACGCAGTATTTT.

The chain joins TRBV4-1 to TRBJ2-1; TRBD2 is a possible D gene (7 bases). The V end lost 2 bases, the J end lost 4 bases, and 18 bases lay between the germline ends. This CDR3 region has 17 residues. CDR1 and CDR2 from the germline V gene are MGHRA and YSYEKL. The CDR3 DNA follows: TGCGCCAGCAGCCAACCGAGGGGGGGCCCGGGTTACAATGAGCAGTTCTTC. This translates into CASSQPRGGPGYNEQFF.

The chain is built from TRBV30 and TRBJ2-7; D is perhaps TRBD2 (6 bases). The CDR3 spans 15 residues. Germline CDR1 and CDR2: GTSNPN and SVGIG (reference sequence). Trimming removed 2 bases at V and 0 bases at J, with 14 bases between. The CDR3 nucleotides read TGTGCCTGGAGTCGCGGGACGCAGCACTCCTACGAGCAGTACTTC. Translated, it gives CAWSRGTQHSYEQYF.

This chain uses TRBV14 with TRBJ2-2, with D maybe TRBD2 (6 bases). V lost 4 bases and J lost 1, with 13 bases in between. The CDR3 runs 16 residues. Germline V gene sequence: CDR1 SGHDN, CDR2 FVKESK. The CDR3 is CASSRIGTVNTGELFF. Written as DNA, the CDR3 is TGTGCCAGCAGCCGGATAGGGACTGTGAACACCGGGGAGCTGTTTTTT.